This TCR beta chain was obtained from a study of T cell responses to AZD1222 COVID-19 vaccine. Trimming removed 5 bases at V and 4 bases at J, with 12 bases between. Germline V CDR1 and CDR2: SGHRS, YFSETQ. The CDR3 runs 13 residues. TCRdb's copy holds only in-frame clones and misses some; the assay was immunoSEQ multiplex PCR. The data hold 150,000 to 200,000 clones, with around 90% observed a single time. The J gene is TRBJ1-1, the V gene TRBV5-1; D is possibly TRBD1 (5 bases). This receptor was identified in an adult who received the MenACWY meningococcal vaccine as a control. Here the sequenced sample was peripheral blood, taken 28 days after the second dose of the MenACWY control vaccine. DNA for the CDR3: TGCGCCAGCAGGGGGCAGGAGGGCACTGAAGCTTTCTTT. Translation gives CASRGQEGTEAFF. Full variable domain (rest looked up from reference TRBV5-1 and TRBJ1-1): KAGVTQTPRYLIKTRGQQVTLSCSPISGHRSVSWYQQTPGQGLQFLFEYFSETQRNKGNFPGRFSGRQFSNSRSEMNVSTLELGDSALYLCASRGQEGTEAFFGQGTRLTVV.